This TCR beta chain originates from a study of cytomegalovirus exposure and HLA in healthy donors. Findings of the study overall: Investigators reported approximately 170 TCR beta chains as tied to cytomegalovirus.

Details on this clone: The antigen remains undetermined.

The CDR3 is made up of 15 amino acids. Trimming cost V 3 bases and J 2 bases, with 10 bases left between them. The germline gives CDR1 SGHVS, CDR2 FQNEAQ. A multiplex PCR was run with 60 Vbeta primers and 13 Jbeta primers. Profiled with immunoSEQ multiplex PCR; TCRdb holds only in-frame clones, not every one. The table shows approximately 100,000 clones, with about 70% occurring only once. The sequencing input was PBMCs. The source is a man aged 50 to 59 in good health and CMV-seropositive. The chain recombines TRBV7-8 with TRBJ2-2, with D unclear. Here the CDR3 DNA reads TGTGCCAGCAGCTTGGGCACCCGAAACACCGGGGAGCTGTTTTTT. Amino acids: CASSLGTRNTGELFF.